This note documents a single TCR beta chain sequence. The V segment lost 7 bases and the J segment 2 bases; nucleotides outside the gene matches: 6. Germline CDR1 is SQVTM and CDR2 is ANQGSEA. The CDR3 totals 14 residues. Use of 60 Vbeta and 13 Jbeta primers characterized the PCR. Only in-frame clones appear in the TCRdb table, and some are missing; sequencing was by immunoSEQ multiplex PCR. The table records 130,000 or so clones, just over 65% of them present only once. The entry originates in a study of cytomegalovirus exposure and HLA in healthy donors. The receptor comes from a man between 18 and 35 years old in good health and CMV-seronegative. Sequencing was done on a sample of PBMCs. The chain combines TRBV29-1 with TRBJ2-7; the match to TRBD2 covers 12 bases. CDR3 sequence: CSGLAGGPPYEQYF. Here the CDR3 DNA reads TGCAGCGGCCTAGCGGGAGGGCCTCCCTACGAGCAGTACTTC.